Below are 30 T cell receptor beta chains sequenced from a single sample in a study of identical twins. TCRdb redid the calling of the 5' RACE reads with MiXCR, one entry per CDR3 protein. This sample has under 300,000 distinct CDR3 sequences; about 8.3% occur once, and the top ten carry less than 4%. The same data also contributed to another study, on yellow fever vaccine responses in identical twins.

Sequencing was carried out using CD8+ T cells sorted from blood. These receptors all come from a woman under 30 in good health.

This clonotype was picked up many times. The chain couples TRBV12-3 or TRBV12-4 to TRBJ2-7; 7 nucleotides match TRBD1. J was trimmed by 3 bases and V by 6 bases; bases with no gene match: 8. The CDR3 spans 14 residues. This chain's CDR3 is CASSDRTGFYEQYF. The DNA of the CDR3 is TGTGCCAGCAGCGACAGGACAGGATTCTACGAGCAGTACTTC.

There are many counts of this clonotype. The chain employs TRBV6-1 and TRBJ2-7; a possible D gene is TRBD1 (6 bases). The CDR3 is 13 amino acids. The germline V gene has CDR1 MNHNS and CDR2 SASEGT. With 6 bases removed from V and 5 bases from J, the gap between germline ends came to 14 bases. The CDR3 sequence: CASRESGTNEQYF. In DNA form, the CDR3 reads TGTGCCAGCAGGGAATCCGGGACAAACGAGCAGTACTTC.

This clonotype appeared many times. The CDR3 DNA follows: TGTGCCAGCAGTCCGCCCGGGGGCTCTGGAAACACCATATATTTT. Translation gives CASSPPGGSGNTIYF. The J gene is TRBJ1-3, the V gene TRBV6-1; a possible D gene is TRBD1 (5 bases). V lost 5 bases and J 0 bases, leaving 11 bases between the germline ends. Germline CDR1 reads MNHNS; CDR2 reads SASEGT. The CDR3 consists of 15 residues.

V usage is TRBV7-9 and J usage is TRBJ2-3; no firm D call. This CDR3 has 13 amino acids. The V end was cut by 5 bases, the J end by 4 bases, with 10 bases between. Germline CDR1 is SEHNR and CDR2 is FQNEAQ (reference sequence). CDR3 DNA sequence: TGTGCCAGCAGCGGGCATAGCTCAGATACGCAGTATTTT. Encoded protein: CASSGHSSDTQYF.

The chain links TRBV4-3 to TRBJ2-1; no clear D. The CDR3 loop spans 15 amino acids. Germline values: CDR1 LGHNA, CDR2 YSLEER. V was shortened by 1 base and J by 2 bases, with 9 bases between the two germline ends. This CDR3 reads CASSQGAVPYNEQFF. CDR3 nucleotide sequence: TGCGCCAGCAGCCAAGGGGCGGTACCCTACAATGAGCAGTTCTTC.

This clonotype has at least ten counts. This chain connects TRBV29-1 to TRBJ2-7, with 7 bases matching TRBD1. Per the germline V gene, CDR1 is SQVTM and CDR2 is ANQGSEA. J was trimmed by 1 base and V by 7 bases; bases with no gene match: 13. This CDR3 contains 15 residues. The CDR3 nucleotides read TGCAGCGCCTACCTTCGGGACAGCTTGTCCTACGAGCAGTACTTC. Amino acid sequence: CSAYLRDSLSYEQYF.

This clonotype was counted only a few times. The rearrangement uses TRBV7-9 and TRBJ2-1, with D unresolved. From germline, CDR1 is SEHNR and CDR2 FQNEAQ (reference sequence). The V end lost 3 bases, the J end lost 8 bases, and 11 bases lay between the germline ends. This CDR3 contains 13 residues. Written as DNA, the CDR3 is TGTGCCAGCAGCTTTTTCGCGGTAGATGAGCAGTTCTTC. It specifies CASSFFAVDEQFF.

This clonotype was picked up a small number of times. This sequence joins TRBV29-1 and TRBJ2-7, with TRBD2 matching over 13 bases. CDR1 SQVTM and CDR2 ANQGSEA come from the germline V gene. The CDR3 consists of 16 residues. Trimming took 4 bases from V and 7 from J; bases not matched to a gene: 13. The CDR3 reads CSVGGGTSGAPGEQYF. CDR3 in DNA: TGCAGCGTTGGAGGGGGGACTAGCGGGGCTCCGGGGGAGCAGTACTTC.

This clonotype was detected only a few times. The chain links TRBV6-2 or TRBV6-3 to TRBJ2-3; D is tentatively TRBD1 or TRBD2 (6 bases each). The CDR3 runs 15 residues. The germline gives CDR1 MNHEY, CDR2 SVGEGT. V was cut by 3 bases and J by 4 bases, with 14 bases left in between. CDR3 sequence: CASSYWGAVSDTQYF. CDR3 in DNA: TGTGCCAGCAGTTATTGGGGGGCGGTATCAGATACGCAGTATTTT.

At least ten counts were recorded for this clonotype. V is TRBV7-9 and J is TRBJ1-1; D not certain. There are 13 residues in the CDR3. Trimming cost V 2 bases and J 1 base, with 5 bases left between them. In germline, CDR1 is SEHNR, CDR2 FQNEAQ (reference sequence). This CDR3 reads CASSLSQNTEAFF. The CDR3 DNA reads TGTGCCAGCAGCTTATCTCAGAACACTGAAGCTTTCTTT.

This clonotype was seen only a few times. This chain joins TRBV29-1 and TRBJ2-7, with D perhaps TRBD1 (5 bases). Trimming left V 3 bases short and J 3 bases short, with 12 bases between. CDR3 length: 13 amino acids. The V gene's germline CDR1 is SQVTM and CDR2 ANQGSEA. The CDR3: CSVETASRYEQYF. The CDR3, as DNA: TGCAGCGTTGAGACAGCCTCACGCTACGAGCAGTACTTC.

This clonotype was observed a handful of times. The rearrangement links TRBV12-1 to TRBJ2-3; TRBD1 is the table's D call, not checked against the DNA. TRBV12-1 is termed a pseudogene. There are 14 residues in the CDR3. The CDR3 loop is CASRLTGSTDTQYF. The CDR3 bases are TGTGCCAGCAGGTTGACAGGGAGCACAGATACGCAGTATTTT.

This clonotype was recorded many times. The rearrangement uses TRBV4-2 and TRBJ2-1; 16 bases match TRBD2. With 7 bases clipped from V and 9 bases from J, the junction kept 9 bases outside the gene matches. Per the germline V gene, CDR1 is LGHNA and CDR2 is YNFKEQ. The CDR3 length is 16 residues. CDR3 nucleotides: TGTGCCAGCATGAAGGGGACTAGCGGGGGGGCCGGTGAGCAGTTCTTC. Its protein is CASMKGTSGGAGEQFF.

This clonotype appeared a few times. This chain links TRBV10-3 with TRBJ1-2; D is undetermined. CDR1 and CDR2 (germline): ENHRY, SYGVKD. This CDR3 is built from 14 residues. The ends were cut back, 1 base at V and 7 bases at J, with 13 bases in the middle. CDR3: CAISEFSGRSGYTF. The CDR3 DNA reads TGTGCCATCAGTGAGTTCAGTGGCCGCTCTGGCTACACCTTC.

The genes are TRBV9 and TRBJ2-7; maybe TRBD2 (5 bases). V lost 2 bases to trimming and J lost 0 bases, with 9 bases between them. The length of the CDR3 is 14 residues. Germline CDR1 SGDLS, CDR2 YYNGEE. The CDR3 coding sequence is TGTGCCAGCAGCGTTGAGGGTAGCTCCTACGAGCAGTACTTC. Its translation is CASSVEGSSYEQYF.

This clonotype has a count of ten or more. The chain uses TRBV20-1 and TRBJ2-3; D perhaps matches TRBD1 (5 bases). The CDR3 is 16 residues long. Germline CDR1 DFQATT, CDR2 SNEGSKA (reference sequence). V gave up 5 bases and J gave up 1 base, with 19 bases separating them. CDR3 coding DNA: TGCAGTGCTCTTAGGGTAGCCAGGGCGGGCACAGATACGCAGTATTTT. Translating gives CSALRVARAGTDTQYF.

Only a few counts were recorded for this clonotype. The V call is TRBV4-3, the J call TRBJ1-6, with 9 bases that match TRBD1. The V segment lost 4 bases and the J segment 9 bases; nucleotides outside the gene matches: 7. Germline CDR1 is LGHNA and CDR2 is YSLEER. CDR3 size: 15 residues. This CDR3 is CASSPGTGRGSPLHF. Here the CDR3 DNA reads TGCGCCAGCAGCCCTGGGACAGGGAGGGGTTCACCCCTCCACTTT.

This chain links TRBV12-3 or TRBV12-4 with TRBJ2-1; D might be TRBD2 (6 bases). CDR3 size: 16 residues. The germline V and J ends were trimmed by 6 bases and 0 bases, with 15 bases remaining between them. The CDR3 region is CASRPSSESSYNEQFF. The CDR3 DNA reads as TGTGCCAGCAGGCCATCTAGCGAAAGCTCCTACAATGAGCAGTTCTTC.

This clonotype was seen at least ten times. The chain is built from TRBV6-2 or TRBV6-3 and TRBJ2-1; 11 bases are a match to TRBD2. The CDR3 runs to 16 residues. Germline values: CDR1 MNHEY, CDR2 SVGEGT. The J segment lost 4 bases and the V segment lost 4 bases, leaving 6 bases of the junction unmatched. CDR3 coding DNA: TGTGCCAGCAGTTTGGAACTAGCGGGAGCATACAATGAGCAGTTCTTC. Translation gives CASSLELAGAYNEQFF.

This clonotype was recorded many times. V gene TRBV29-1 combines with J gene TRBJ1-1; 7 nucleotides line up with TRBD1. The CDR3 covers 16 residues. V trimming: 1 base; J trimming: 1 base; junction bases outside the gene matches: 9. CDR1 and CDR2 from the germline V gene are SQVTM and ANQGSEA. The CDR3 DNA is TGCAGCGTTGAAGGTACTCGGGACAGACAGAACACTGAAGCTTTCTTT. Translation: CSVEGTRDRQNTEAFF. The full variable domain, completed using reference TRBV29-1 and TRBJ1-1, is SAVISQKPSRDICQRGTSLTIQCQVDSQVTMMFWYRQQPGQSLTLIATANQGSEATYESGFVIDKFPISRPNLTFSTLTVSNMSPEDSSIYLCSVEGTRDRQNTEAFFGQGTRLTVV.

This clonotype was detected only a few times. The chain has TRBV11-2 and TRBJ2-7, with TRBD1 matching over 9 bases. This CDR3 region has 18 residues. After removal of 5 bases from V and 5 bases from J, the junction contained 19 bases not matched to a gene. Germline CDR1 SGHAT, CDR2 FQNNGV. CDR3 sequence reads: CASSRPILGGQGFNEQYF. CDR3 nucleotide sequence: TGTGCCAGCAGCCGCCCCATCTTGGGGGGACAGGGATTCAACGAGCAGTACTTC.

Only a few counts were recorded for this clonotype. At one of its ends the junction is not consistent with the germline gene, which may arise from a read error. In DNA, the CDR3 is TGTGCTAGCAGCTTAAGTCTAGCGGGGGGGCTTCCCTACAATGAGCAGTTCTTC. Its translation: CASSLSLAGGLPYNEQFF. The chain recombines TRBV7-7 with TRBJ2-1; 12 bases agree with TRBD2. The CDR3 length is 18 residues. Germline V gene data show CDR1 as SSHAT and CDR2 as FNYEAQ (reference sequence). Looking up the rest from reference TRBV7-7 and TRBJ2-1 gives the full variable domain: GAGVSQSPRYKVTKRGQDVTLRCDPISSHATLYWYQQALGQGPEFLTYFNYEAQPDKSGLPSDRFSAERPEGSISTLTIQRTEQRDSAMYRCASSLSLAGGLPYNEQFFGPGTRLTVL.

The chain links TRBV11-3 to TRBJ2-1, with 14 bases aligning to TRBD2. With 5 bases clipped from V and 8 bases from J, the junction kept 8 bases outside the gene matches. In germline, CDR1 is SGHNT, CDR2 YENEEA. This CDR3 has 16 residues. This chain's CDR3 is CASSGRLAGGPDEQFF. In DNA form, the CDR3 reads TGTGCCAGCAGCGGACGACTAGCGGGAGGGCCGGATGAGCAGTTCTTC.

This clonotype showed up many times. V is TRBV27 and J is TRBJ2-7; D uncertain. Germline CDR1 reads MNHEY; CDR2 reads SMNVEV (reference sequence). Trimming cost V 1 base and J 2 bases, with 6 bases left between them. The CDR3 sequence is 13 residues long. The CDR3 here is CASSLFPAYEQYF. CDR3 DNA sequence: TGTGCCAGCAGTTTATTCCCAGCCTACGAGCAGTACTTC.

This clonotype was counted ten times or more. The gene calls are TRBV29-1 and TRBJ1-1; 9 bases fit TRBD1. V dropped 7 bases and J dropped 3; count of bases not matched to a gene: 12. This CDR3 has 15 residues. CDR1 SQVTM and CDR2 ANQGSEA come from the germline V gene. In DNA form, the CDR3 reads TGCAGCGCCTTTATAAGGGACAGGGTGGACACTGAAGCTTTCTTT. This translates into CSAFIRDRVDTEAFF.

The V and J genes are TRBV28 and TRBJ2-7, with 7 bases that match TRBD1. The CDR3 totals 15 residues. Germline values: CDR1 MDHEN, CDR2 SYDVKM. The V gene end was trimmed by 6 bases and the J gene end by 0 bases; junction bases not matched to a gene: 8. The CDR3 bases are TGTGCCAGCAGGGCTGCCGGGACAGTCTCCTACGAGCAGTACTTC. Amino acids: CASRAAGTVSYEQYF.

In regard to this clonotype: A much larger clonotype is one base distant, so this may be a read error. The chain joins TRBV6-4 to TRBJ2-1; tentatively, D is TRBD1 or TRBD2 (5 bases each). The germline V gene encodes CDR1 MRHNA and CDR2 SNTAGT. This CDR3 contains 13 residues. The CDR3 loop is CASSVGDGNDQFF. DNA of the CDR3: TGTGCCAGCAGTGTCGGGGACGGCAATGACCAGTTCTTC.

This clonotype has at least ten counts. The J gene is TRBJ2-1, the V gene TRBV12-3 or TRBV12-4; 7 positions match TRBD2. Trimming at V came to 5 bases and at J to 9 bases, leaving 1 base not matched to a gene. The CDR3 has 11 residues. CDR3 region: CASSTSVEQFF. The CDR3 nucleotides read TGTGCCAGCAGTACTAGCGTTGAGCAGTTCTTC.

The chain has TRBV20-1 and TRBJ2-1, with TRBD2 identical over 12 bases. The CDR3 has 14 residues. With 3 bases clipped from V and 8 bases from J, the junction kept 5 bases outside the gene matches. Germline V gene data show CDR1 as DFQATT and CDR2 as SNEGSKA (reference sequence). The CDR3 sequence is CSARERTSGDEQFF. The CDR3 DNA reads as TGCAGTGCTAGGGAAAGGACTAGCGGGGATGAGCAGTTCTTC.

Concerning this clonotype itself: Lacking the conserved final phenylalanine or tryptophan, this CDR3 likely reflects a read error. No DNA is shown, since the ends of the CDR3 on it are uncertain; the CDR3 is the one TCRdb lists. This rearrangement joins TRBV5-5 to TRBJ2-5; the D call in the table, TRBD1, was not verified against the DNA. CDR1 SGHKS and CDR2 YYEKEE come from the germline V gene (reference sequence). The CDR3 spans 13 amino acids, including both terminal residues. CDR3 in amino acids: CASGPWDSLSSGL.